One and the same sample provided the 17 T cell receptor beta chains below, sequenced in a study of blood T cell repertoires in COVID-19. This table comes from immunoSEQ multiplex PCR, and its TCRdb copy is limited to in-frame clones, with some not included. The sample includes approximately 210,000 clones, approximately 84% of them seen just once. Input material: peripheral blood. The receptor set was obtained from a man aged 40-49 years with active or convalescent COVID-19.

V and J are TRBV28 and TRBJ1-6; 9 nucleotides agree with TRBD1. The CDR3 runs to 17 residues. The germline V gene has CDR1 MDHEN and CDR2 SYDVKM. After removal of 5 bases from V and 8 bases from J, the junction contained 13 bases not matched to a gene. The CDR3 sequence: CASSLSLPDRGYSPLHF. CDR3 DNA sequence: TGTGCCAGCAGTCTTTCTCTCCCTGACAGGGGGTATTCACCCCTCCACTTT.

V gene TRBV4-1 combines with J gene TRBJ2-1, with TRBD2 matching 7 bases. V lost 0 bases, J lost 5 bases, and 13 bases stayed unmatched. The CDR3 loop spans 18 amino acids. Germline CDR1 reads MGHRA; CDR2 reads YSYEKL. Written as DNA, the CDR3 is TGCGCCAGCAGCCAAGATCCCCTAGCGGTGTTTTACGACAATGAGCAGTTCTTC. Protein product: CASSQDPLAVFYDNEQFF.

This clone was picked up one time. CDR3 DNA sequence: TGTGCCAGCAGTTCCACGTTTAGCGGGGGGGGCACAGATACGCAGTATTTT. Amino acids: CASSSTFSGGGTDTQYF. V is TRBV6-2 or TRBV6-3 and J is TRBJ2-3; 11 nucleotides align to TRBD2. The junction had 7 bases not matched to a gene; V was cut back by 4 bases and J by 1 base. This CDR3 has 17 residues. Germline V gene data show CDR1 as MNHEY and CDR2 as SVGEGT.

The CDR3 protein is CASSQGQGRNGYTF. The CDR3 DNA reads as TGTGCCAGCAGCCAGGGACAGGGACGGAATGGCTACACCTTC. This chain connects TRBV3-1 (or the pseudogene TRBV3-2) to TRBJ1-2; 9 nucleotides agree with TRBD1. Unmatched junction bases numbered 5, after V lost 3 bases and J lost 6 bases. The CDR3 spans 14 residues. Germline V gives CDR1 LGHDT, CDR2 YNNKEL (reference sequence).

The chain joins TRBV28 to TRBJ2-1; 7 bases match TRBD1. Germline CDR1 and CDR2: MDHEN and SYDVKM. The V gene end was trimmed by 6 bases and the J gene end by 0 bases; junction bases not matched to a gene: 5. CDR3 size: 15 residues. CDR3 in amino acids: CASSSGQLSYNEQFF. CDR3 DNA sequence: TGTGCCAGCAGCTCGGGACAGCTCTCCTACAATGAGCAGTTCTTC.

The gene calls are TRBV7-9 and TRBJ2-7; perhaps TRBD1 as D (6 bases). Germline V gene lookup returns CDR1 SEHNR and CDR2 FQNEAQ (reference sequence). There are 13 residues in the CDR3. V was shortened by 8 bases and J by 1 base, with 12 bases between the two germline ends. As DNA, the CDR3 is TGTGCCAGCCTCAGGACAGATTCCTACGAGCAGTACTTC. It is translated as CASLRTDSYEQYF.

The rearrangement joins TRBV28 to TRBJ1-1; the D gene is possibly TRBD1 (5 bases). CDR1 is MDHEN and CDR2 is SYDVKM in the germline V gene. Between the trimmed V and J ends, which lost 3 bases and 5 bases, there was a span of 19 bases. The CDR3 extends over 16 amino acids. The CDR3 bases are TGTGCCAGCAGTTTGGGAGGGACCCTTGAGAATACTGAAGCTTTCTTT. Translation: CASSLGGTLENTEAFF.

This rearrangement joins TRBV7-6 to TRBJ1-3, with D perhaps matching TRBD1 (6 bases). The CDR3 covers 22 residues. Germline V gene sequence: CDR1 SGHVS, CDR2 FNYEAQ. With 3 bases removed from V and 5 bases from J, the gap between germline ends came to 35 bases. The CDR3 DNA follows: TGTGCCAGCAGCTTCACCCTATCTGCCGGACAGAGCTCACCTCCAGCCAGAAACACCATATATTTT. It translates to CASSFTLSAGQSSPPARNTIYF. The full variable domain, rest sourced from reference TRBV7-6 and TRBJ1-3, is GAGVSQSPRYKVTKRGQDVALRCDPISGHVSLYWYRQALGQGPEFLTYFNYEAQQDKSGLPNDRFSAERPEGSISTLTIQRTEQRDSAMYRCASSFTLSAGQSSPPARNTIYFGEGSWLTVV.

The chain couples TRBV27 to TRBJ2-1; D not resolved. The CDR3 totals 15 residues. Germline-derived CDR1 and CDR2 are MNHEY and SMNVEV (reference sequence). Trimming cost V 5 bases and J 0 bases, with 11 bases left between them. CDR3 region: CASSDLYSSYNEQFF. As DNA, the CDR3 is TGTGCCAGCAGTGACCTTTACAGCTCCTACAATGAGCAGTTCTTC.

This chain links TRBV5-6 with TRBJ2-7, with 11 bases fitting TRBD2. Germline CDR1 SGHDT, CDR2 YYEEEE. CDR3 length: 14 amino acids. J gave up 4 bases and V 3 bases, and 3 bases lay outside the gene matches. CDR3 loop: CASSSGLAEYEQYF. The CDR3 nucleotides read TGTGCCAGCAGCTCGGGACTAGCGGAATACGAGCAGTACTTC.

As to this clone: Other DNA sequences in this specimen translate into the identical CDR3. The chain employs TRBV30 and TRBJ2-7; no firm D call. Germline values: CDR1 GTSNPN, CDR2 SVGIG (reference sequence). Trimming pared 3 bases from V and 2 bases from J, leaving 5 bases between. This CDR3 has 11 amino acids. CDR3 amino acids: CAWRRAYEQYF. CDR3 DNA sequence: TGTGCCTGGAGACGGGCCTACGAGCAGTACTTC.

The V and J genes are TRBV11-1 and TRBJ2-7; 7 nucleotides match TRBD1. CDR1 and CDR2 from the germline V gene are SGHAT and FQDESV (reference sequence). This CDR3 has 14 amino acids. V lost 8 bases to trimming and J lost 2 bases; unmatched junction nucleotides: 9. The CDR3 DNA is TGTGCCAGCGGGCCGGGACAGCGACCCTACGAGCAGTACTTC. As protein: CASGPGQRPYEQYF.

The V gene is TRBV5-1, the J gene TRBJ2-3; no reliable D call. Germline V gene sequence: CDR1 SGHRS, CDR2 YFSETQ. Trimming left V 5 bases short and J 0 bases short, with 10 bases between. The CDR3 totals 14 residues. In DNA, the CDR3 is TGCGCCAGCAGGGGCCCCTATAGCACAGATACGCAGTATTTT. Protein product: CASRGPYSTDTQYF.

The rearrangement uses TRBV27 and TRBJ1-2, with 8 bases matching TRBD1. V shed 6 bases, J shed 4 bases, and the junction held 4 bases outside the gene matches. Germline V gives CDR1 MNHEY, CDR2 SMNVEV (reference sequence). The CDR3 spans 13 residues. The CDR3 DNA sequence: TGTGCCAGCAGGCCTGACAGGGGCTATGGCTACACCTTC. Translating it yields CASRPDRGYGYTF.

This chain links TRBV9 with TRBJ2-3, with no clear D. This CDR3 has 16 residues. In germline, CDR1 is SGDLS, CDR2 YYNGEE. V was trimmed by 1 base and J by 0 bases, leaving 12 bases between them. The CDR3 DNA reads TGTGCCAGCAGCGTAATTTCTAGTACTAGCACAGATACGCAGTATTTT. Its protein is CASSVISSTSTDTQYF.

The CDR3 region is CAWRVGQGVEAFF. In DNA form, the CDR3 reads TGTGCCTGGAGGGTCGGACAGGGGGTTGAAGCTTTCTTT. The V and J genes are TRBV30 and TRBJ1-1; the match to TRBD1 covers 10 bases. The germline CDR1 and CDR2 sequences are GTSNPN and SVGIG (reference sequence). Unmatched junction bases numbered 5, after V lost 3 bases and J lost 7 bases. This CDR3 comprises 13 residues.

The rearrangement links TRBV9 to TRBJ2-7, with 7 bases matching TRBD2. Germline assignment: CDR1 SGDLS and CDR2 YYNGEE. The CDR3 is 15 amino acids. V lost 0 bases to trimming and J lost 2 bases; unmatched junction nucleotides: 5. The CDR3 loop reads CASSVAAGVPYEQYF. In nucleotides, the CDR3 is TGTGCCAGCAGCGTAGCGGCGGGGGTCCCCTACGAGCAGTACTTC. The full variable domain, rest sourced from reference TRBV9 and TRBJ2-7, is DSGVTQTPKHLITATGQRVTLRCSPRSGDLSVYWYQQSLDQGLQFLIQYYNGEERAKGNILERFSAQQFPDLHSELNLSSLELGDSALYFCASSVAAGVPYEQYFGPGTRLTVT.